This T cell receptor beta chain was identified in a study of blood T cell repertoires in COVID-19. Under the authors' procedure: For nucleated cells, counts were estimated from reference gene primer amplification. TCRdb keeps only in-frame clones here, not all; method: immunoSEQ multiplex PCR. V and J calls and clone size follow that table, whereas D and trimming were derived from the DNA. The table shows roughly 250,000 clones, with over 80% occurring only once. The CDR3 consists of 14 residues. With V trimmed by 11 bases and J by 6 bases, 12 bases remained unmatched. Germline CDR1 reads LNHDA; CDR2 reads SQIVND (reference sequence). This clone was seen more than once but under ten times.

The chain links TRBV19 to TRBJ1-5, with 8 bases aligning to TRBD1. What was sequenced was peripheral blood. The sequence derives from a woman in her forties with acute or convalescent COVID-19. This CDR3 reads CAASGQGGRQPQHF. The CDR3 bases are TGTGCCGCCTCTGGACAGGGCGGGCGTCAGCCCCAGCATTTT.